A single sample is the source of the 24 T cell receptor beta chains below, sequenced in a study of T cells in localized non-small cell lung cancer. TCRdb's table, derived via immunoSEQ multiplex PCR, lists solely in-frame clones and lacks some. The repertoire holds 11,000 or so clones, around 84% seen once, with 6.5% to 9.5% in the top ten. The starting material was peripheral blood, obtained before any cancer treatment. Receptors originate from a male donor aged 60 or older with stage III lung adenocarcinoma.

The chain couples TRBV29-1 to TRBJ2-1, with 10 bases identical to TRBD2. Trimming took 5 bases from V and 4 from J; bases not matched to a gene: 8. From germline, CDR1 is SQVTM and CDR2 ANQGSEA. The CDR3 is 15 amino acids. The CDR3 nucleotides read TGCAGCGTTTACCTAGCGGGAGTTTTATACAATGAGCAGTTCTTC. Residues: CSVYLAGVLYNEQFF.

The chain employs TRBV5-4 and TRBJ1-2; D might be TRBD1 (6 bases). The CDR3 runs to 14 residues. Germline lookup yields CDR1 SGHNT and CDR2 YYREEE (reference sequence). V was cut by 4 bases and J by 7 bases, with 17 bases left in between. The CDR3 region is CASSPYDRWGGYTF. Written as DNA, the CDR3 is TGTGCCAGCAGCCCTTACGACAGGTGGGGTGGCTACACCTTC. The complete variable domain, with remaining parts taken from reference TRBV5-4 and TRBJ1-2, reads ETGVTQSPTHLIKTRGQQVTLRCSSQSGHNTVSWYQQALGQGPQFIFQYYREEENGRGNFPPRFSGLQFPNYSSELNVNALELDDSALYLCASSPYDRWGGYTFGSGTRLTVV.

The CDR3, as DNA: TGTGCCATCAGTGAGGCAGGGTCAGATGGTGGCTACACCTTC. It translates to CAISEAGSDGGYTF. The V call is TRBV10-3, the J call TRBJ1-2; D may be TRBD1 (5 bases). Germline CDR1 is ENHRY and CDR2 is SYGVKD. This CDR3 contains 14 residues. V was cut by 2 bases and J by 7 bases, with 14 bases left in between.

The chain employs TRBV6-1 and TRBJ2-5; D remains ambiguous. This CDR3 region has 11 residues. Trimming took 6 bases from V and 5 from J, leaving 7 bases between them. Germline-derived CDR1 and CDR2 are MNHNS and SASEGT. CDR3 region: CASRMAETQYF. CDR3 nucleotide sequence: TGTGCCAGCAGAATGGCGGAGACCCAGTACTTC.

The chain is built from TRBV7-2 and TRBJ2-5; D gene uncertain. The CDR3 extends over 13 amino acids. Between the trimmed V and J ends, which lost 2 bases and 2 bases, there was a span of 6 bases. CDR1 is SGHTA and CDR2 is FQGNSA in the germline V gene. The DNA for the CDR3 is TGTGCCAGCAGCTTACAGAGTCAAGAGACCCAGTACTTC. This sequence encodes CASSLQSQETQYF.

This clone was detected once. At one boundary the junction diverges from the germline segment, which might be a read error. This sequence joins TRBV11-2 and TRBJ2-3, with D perhaps matching TRBD1 (6 bases). The CDR3 extends over 15 amino acids. Germline V gene sequence: CDR1 SGHAT, CDR2 FQNNGV. CDR3 loop: CASTLDRPGTDTQYF. The CDR3 nucleotides read TGTGCCAGCACCTTAGACAGGCCGGGGACAGATACGCAGTATTTT.

The chain joins TRBV27 to TRBJ2-3; TRBD2 might be the D (6 bases). From germline, CDR1 is MNHEY and CDR2 SMNVEV (reference sequence). V shed 8 bases and J shed 0 bases, with 12 bases lying between them. The CDR3 runs 14 residues. Here the CDR3 DNA reads TGTGCCAGCGGCGAGGAGGGTAGCACAGATACGCAGTATTTT. Amino acids: CASGEEGSTDTQYF.

Judged by abundance, this clone is large (0.1 to 1%). This chain connects TRBV4-3 to TRBJ2-7; D remains ambiguous. Trimming stripped 0 bases from V and 0 bases from J, with 6 bases between. Germline loops: CDR1 LGHNA, CDR2 YSLEER. CDR3 size: 14 residues. The CDR3 loop reads CASSQERFSYEQYF. The CDR3 DNA follows: TGCGCCAGCAGCCAAGAGCGGTTCTCCTACGAGCAGTACTTC.

The rearrangement joins TRBV19 to TRBJ1-5; D unresolved. Germline loops: CDR1 LNHDA, CDR2 SQIVND (reference sequence). CDR3 size: 13 residues. Between the trimmed V and J ends, which lost 6 bases and 4 bases, there was a span of 10 bases. The CDR3 sequence is CASRRQVNQPQHF. Here the CDR3 DNA reads TGTGCCAGTAGAAGGCAGGTTAATCAGCCCCAGCATTTT.

This chain joins TRBV15 and TRBJ1-5; D is unresolved. The length of the CDR3 is 14 residues. Germline-derived CDR1 and CDR2 are LNHNV and YYDKDF (reference sequence). V lost 5 bases to trimming and J lost 6 bases, with 14 bases between them. CDR3 coding DNA: TGTGCCACCAGCGAGATCTCCAGCCGTCAGCCCCAGCATTTT. Amino acids: CATSEISSRQPQHF. The variable domain in full, completed from reference TRBV15 and TRBJ1-5, reads DAMVIQNPRYQVTQFGKPVTLSCSQTLNHNVMYWYQQKSSQAPKLLFHYYDKDFNNEADTPDNFQSRRPNTSFCFLDIRSPGLGDTAMYLCATSEISSRQPQHFGDGTRLSIL.

The chain links TRBV5-1 to TRBJ2-4; D perhaps matches TRBD2 (5 bases). Germline CDR1 and CDR2: SGHRS and YFSETQ. The V and J ends lost 4 bases and 0 bases respectively, with 8 bases between them. The CDR3 covers 14 residues. The DNA of the CDR3 is TGCGCCAGCAGCCCCGGGGTAGCCAAAAACATTCAGTACTTC. This encodes CASSPGVAKNIQYF.

This chain joins TRBV19 and TRBJ1-2; D is ambiguous. The CDR3 extends over 12 amino acids. V was pared by 0 bases and J by 4 bases, with 3 bases between. Germline CDR1 reads LNHDA; CDR2 reads SQIVND (reference sequence). Written as DNA, the CDR3 is TGTGCCAGTAGTATAGACCGCTATGGCTACACCTTC. Encoded protein: CASSIDRYGYTF.

This chain joins TRBV10-3 and TRBJ1-1, with unresolved D. Trimming removed 10 bases at V and 1 base at J, with 16 bases between. Germline values: CDR1 ENHRY, CDR2 SYGVKD. The CDR3 spans 14 residues. CDR3 sequence (DNA): TGTGCCAGTACGGCAAGGAGAGGGAACACTGAAGCTTTCTTT. As protein: CASTARRGNTEAFF.

The genes are TRBV5-6 and TRBJ2-7; 7 nucleotides line up with TRBD2. This CDR3 spans 14 amino acids. Germline V gives CDR1 SGHDT, CDR2 YYEEEE. Unmatched junction bases numbered 7, after V lost 4 bases and J lost 3 bases. The CDR3 region has the DNA TGTGCCAGCAGCGGACTAGGGGCGGACTACGAGCAGTACTTC. Amino acid sequence: CASSGLGADYEQYF.

V is TRBV27 and J is TRBJ1-2; 7 positions agree with TRBD1. The CDR3 is 16 residues long. The germline CDR1 and CDR2 sequences are MNHEY and SMNVEV (reference sequence). Trimming took 3 bases from V and 3 from J; bases not matched to a gene: 10. The CDR3 DNA reads as TGTGCCAGCAGTTTTGGGGTGACAGGGAACTACTATGGCTACACCTTC. Translation: CASSFGVTGNYYGYTF.

The rearrangement uses TRBV10-3 and TRBJ1-6; D unclear. The CDR3 has 12 amino acids. The V gene's germline CDR1 is ENHRY and CDR2 SYGVKD. The V end lost 6 bases, the J end lost 6 bases, and 6 bases lay between the germline ends. The CDR3 coding sequence is TGTGCCATCAGGGCCTCTAATTCACCCCTCCACTTT. Translation gives CAIRASNSPLHF.

The chain links TRBV4-1 to TRBJ2-7; D is unclear. Looked up from germline, CDR1 is MGHRA and CDR2 is YSYEKL. V lost 4 bases and J 5 bases, leaving 12 bases between the germline ends. The CDR3 is 13 amino acids. The CDR3 region is CASSLATSNEQYF. CDR3 bases: TGCGCCAGCAGCCTCGCGACCTCTAACGAGCAGTACTTC.

This clone appeared a few times. The chain carries TRBV7-9 and TRBJ1-2, with unresolved D. V was pared by 3 bases and J by 4 bases, with 6 bases between. CDR3 size: 12 residues. CDR1 and CDR2 from the germline V gene are SEHNR and FQNEAQ (reference sequence). The CDR3 is CASSFSTYGYTF. CDR3 DNA: TGTGCCAGCAGCTTTAGTACCTATGGCTACACCTTC.

The chain uses TRBV25-1 and TRBJ2-5; the D gene is possibly TRBD2 (6 bases). This CDR3 is 11 amino acids long. The germline CDR1 and CDR2 sequences are MGHDK and SYGVNS. The V and J ends lost 6 bases and 4 bases respectively, with 6 bases between them. CDR3 DNA sequence: TGTGCCAGCAGGGGGGGAGAGACCCAGTACTTC. Its translation is CASRGGETQYF.

This chain connects TRBV28 to TRBJ1-6; the D is unclear. Per the germline V gene, CDR1 is MDHEN and CDR2 is SYDVKM. V lost 3 bases and J lost 3, with 12 bases in between. This CDR3 contains 16 residues. CDR3 region: CASSFLKAGYNSPLHF. CDR3 DNA sequence: TGTGCCAGCAGTTTTCTGAAGGCAGGCTATAATTCACCCCTCCACTTT.

By share of the sample, this clone is large. J is TRBJ1-5 and V is TRBV10-2; no definite D call. The CDR3 consists of 13 residues. V lost 7 bases and J lost 0, with 7 bases in between. Germline V CDR1 and CDR2: WSHSY, SAAADI. CDR3 DNA sequence: TGCGCCAGCACCGCGGGTAGCAATCAGCCCCAGCATTTT. It yields the protein CASTAGSNQPQHF.

This rearrangement joins TRBV7-9 to TRBJ1-2; 10 bases line up with TRBD1. V was pared by 4 bases and J by 6 bases, with 2 bases of the junction left unmatched. Germline V lookup: CDR1 SEHNR, CDR2 FQNEAQ (reference sequence). The CDR3 is 13 residues long. CDR3 in amino acids: CASSWDRGDGYTF. The CDR3 region has the DNA TGTGCCAGCAGCTGGGACAGGGGCGATGGCTACACCTTC.

The table lists this clone with a few counts. The genes are TRBV9 and TRBJ1-1; D is unclear. The CDR3 covers 14 residues. Trimming left V 0 bases short and J 1 base short, with 7 bases between. The germline V gene has CDR1 SGDLS and CDR2 YYNGEE. Here the CDR3 reads CASSVVYGNTEAFF. The CDR3 nucleotides read TGTGCCAGCAGCGTAGTGTACGGGAACACTGAAGCTTTCTTT. Combining the CDR3 with reference TRBV9 and TRBJ1-1 gives the whole variable domain DSGVTQTPKHLITATGQRVTLRCSPRSGDLSVYWYQQSLDQGLQFLIQYYNGEERAKGNILERFSAQQFPDLHSELNLSSLELGDSALYFCASSVVYGNTEAFFGQGTRLTVV.

This clone came up a few times. The DNA of the CDR3 is TGTGCCAGCAGCCTGGATAAAGGGGGAGGGAGGAACACCATATATTTT. Protein sequence: CASSLDKGGGRNTIYF. The genes are TRBV7-2 and TRBJ1-3; D possibly corresponds to TRBD1 (6 bases). Germline V gene data show CDR1 as SGHTA and CDR2 as FQGNSA. Between the trimmed V and J ends, which lost 5 bases and 7 bases, there was a span of 21 bases. The CDR3 consists of 16 residues. Full variable domain (outside the CDR3, taken from reference TRBV7-2 and TRBJ1-3): GAGVSQSPSNKVTEKGKDVELRCDPISGHTALYWYRQSLGQGLEFLIYFQGNSAPDKSGLPSDRFSAERTGGSVSTLTIQRTQQEDSAVYLCASSLDKGGGRNTIYFGEGSWLTVV.